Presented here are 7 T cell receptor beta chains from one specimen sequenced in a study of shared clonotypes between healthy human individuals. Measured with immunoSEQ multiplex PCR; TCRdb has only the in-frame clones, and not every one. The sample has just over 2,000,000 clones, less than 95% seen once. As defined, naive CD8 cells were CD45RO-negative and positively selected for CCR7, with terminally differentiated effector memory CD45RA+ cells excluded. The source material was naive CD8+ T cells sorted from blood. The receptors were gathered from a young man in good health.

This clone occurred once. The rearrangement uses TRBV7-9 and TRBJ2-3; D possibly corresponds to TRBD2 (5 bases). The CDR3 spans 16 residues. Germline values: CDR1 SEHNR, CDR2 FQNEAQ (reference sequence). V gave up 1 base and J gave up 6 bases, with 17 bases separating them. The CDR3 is CASSLVASYPGDTQYF. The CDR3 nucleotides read TGTGCCAGCAGCTTAGTGGCTAGCTACCCCGGGGATACGCAGTATTTT.

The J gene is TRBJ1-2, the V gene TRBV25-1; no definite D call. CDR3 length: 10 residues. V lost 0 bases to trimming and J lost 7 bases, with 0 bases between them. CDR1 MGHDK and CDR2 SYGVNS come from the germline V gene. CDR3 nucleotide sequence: TGTGCCAGCAGTGAATATGGCTACACCTTC. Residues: CASSEYGYTF.

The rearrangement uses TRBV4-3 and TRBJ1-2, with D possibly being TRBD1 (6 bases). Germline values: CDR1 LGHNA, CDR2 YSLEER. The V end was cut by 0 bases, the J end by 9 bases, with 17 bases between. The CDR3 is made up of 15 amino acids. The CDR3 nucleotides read TGCGCCAGCAGCCAAGATCGCCGGGGGGCCGGGAGCTACACCTTC. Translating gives CASSQDRRGAGSYTF.

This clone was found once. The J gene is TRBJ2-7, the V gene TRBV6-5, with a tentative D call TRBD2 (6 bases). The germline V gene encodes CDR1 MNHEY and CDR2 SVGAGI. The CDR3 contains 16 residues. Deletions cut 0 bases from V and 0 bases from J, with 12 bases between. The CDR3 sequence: CASSYSGTSYSYEQYF. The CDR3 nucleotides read TGTGCCAGCAGTTACTCAGGGACTTCCTACTCCTACGAGCAGTACTTC.

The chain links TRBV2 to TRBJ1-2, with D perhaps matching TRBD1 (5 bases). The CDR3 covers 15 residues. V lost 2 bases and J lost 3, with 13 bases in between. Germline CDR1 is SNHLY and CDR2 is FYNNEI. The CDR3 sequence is CASSEIGGLDYGYTF. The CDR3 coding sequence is TGTGCCAGCAGTGAAATTGGGGGGTTGGACTATGGCTACACCTTC.

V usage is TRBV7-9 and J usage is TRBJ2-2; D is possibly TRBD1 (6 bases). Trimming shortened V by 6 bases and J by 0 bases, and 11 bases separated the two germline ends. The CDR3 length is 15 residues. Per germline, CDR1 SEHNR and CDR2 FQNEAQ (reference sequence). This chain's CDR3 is CASSYRVPNTGELFF. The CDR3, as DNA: TGTGCCAGCAGTTACAGGGTACCGAACACCGGGGAGCTGTTTTTT.

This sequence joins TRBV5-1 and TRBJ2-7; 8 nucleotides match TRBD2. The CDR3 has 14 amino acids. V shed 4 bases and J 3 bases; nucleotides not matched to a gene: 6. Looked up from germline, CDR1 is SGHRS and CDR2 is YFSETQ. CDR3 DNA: TGCGCCAGCAGCCACACTAGCGGCCACTACGAGCAGTACTTC. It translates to CASSHTSGHYEQYF.